This T cell receptor beta chain originates from a study of Graves' ophthalmopathy and Graves' hyperthyroidism. Moderate-to-severe activity, CAS at least 3, NOSPECS at least 4 and duration under 3 months characterized donors with ophthalmopathy. General study results and limits: With a specificity of just over 72% and a sensitivity of over 65%, the model predicted ophthalmopathy progression.

Using RNA transcripts, the TCR beta CDR3 regions were amplified. The authors performed first-round RT-PCR with HTBI primers and then a second-round multiplex PCR. TCRdb ran MiXCR on the multiplex PCR reads and lists one entry per CDR3 protein. Of about 740,000 distinct CDR3 sequences detected, approximately 40% appear once; the ten largest clones hold 44%. As for this clonotype: What it binds is not known.

Germline CDR1 SGHTA, CDR2 FQGNSA. V gave up 1 base and J gave up 4 bases; unmatched junction bases: 2. CDR3 length: 14 amino acids. Sequenced input: peripheral blood. The clonotype was recovered from an adult man with Graves' ophthalmopathy. J is TRBJ1-1 and V is TRBV7-2; 8 nucleotides line up with TRBD1. In DNA, the CDR3 is TGTGCCAGCAGCTTAGGTGGACAGGGCACTGAAGCTTTCTTT. Its translation: CASSLGGQGTEAFF.